This entry lists 17 T cell receptor beta chains sequenced from one sample in a study of blood T cells in healthy people across ages. For the second PCR, which ran for about 6 to 11 cycles, a sample-barcoded 5' primer and a J-beta primer mix were used. MiXCR was run by TCRdb on the 5' RACE reads, yielding one entry per CDR3 protein. Among about 620,000 distinct CDR3 sequences, under 25% were seen once, and the ten largest hold 3% to 4%. Sequencing input: blood. The receptors derive from a man between 70 and 80 years old in good health.

This clonotype came up many times. V is TRBV20-1 and J is TRBJ2-5, with D perhaps matching TRBD2 (5 bases). This CDR3 comprises 13 residues. The germline V gene encodes CDR1 DFQATT and CDR2 SNEGSKA (reference sequence). Trimming stripped 6 bases from V and 5 bases from J, with 16 bases between. CDR3 nucleotides: TGCAGTGCACGGGATTTATATAGGGAGACCCAGTACTTC. This gives the protein CSARDLYRETQYF.

This clonotype was detected a few times. V is TRBV15 and J is TRBJ2-7, with 9 bases lining up with TRBD1. The length of the CDR3 is 14 residues. Germline V CDR1 and CDR2: LNHNV, YYDKDF (reference sequence). V trimming: 5 bases; J trimming: 4 bases; junction bases outside the gene matches: 6. The DNA for the CDR3 is TGTGCCACCAGCGGCGGGACAGGGCTTTACGAGCAGTACTTC. Its translation is CATSGGTGLYEQYF. Combining the CDR3 with reference TRBV15 and TRBJ2-7 gives the whole variable domain DAMVIQNPRYQVTQFGKPVTLSCSQTLNHNVMYWYQQKSSQAPKLLFHYYDKDFNNEADTPDNFQSRRPNTSFCFLDIRSPGLGDTAMYLCATSGGTGLYEQYFGPGTRLTVT.

The chain employs TRBV20-1 and TRBJ2-7; 11 nucleotides line up with TRBD2. The CDR3 spans 14 residues. Germline V gene lookup returns CDR1 DFQATT and CDR2 SNEGSKA (reference sequence). Trimming removed 3 bases from V and 2 bases from J; junction bases left unmatched: 3. The CDR3 coding sequence is TGCAGTGCTAGCCTTAGCGGGAGGGCCTACGAGCAGTACTTC. It yields the protein CSASLSGRAYEQYF.

This clonotype occurred a few times. This sequence joins TRBV28 and TRBJ1-1; maybe TRBD1 (6 bases). Germline CDR1 reads MDHEN; CDR2 reads SYDVKM. Trimming cost V 4 bases and J 0 bases, with 15 bases left between them. This CDR3 region has 16 residues. CDR3 in DNA: TGTGCCAGCAGTTATGGTGGACAGCTCGTGAACACTGAAGCTTTCTTT. Its translation is CASSYGGQLVNTEAFF. The whole variable domain, filled in from reference TRBV28 and TRBJ1-1, reads DVKVTQSSRYLVKRTGEKVFLECVQDMDHENMFWYRQDPGLGLRLIYFSYDVKMKEKGDIPEGYSVSREKKERFSLILESASTNQTSMYLCASSYGGQLVNTEAFFGQGTRLTVV.

The chain employs TRBV3-1 and TRBJ2-5; the D gene is possibly TRBD2 (5 bases). The germline V and J ends were trimmed by 8 bases and 4 bases, with 14 bases remaining between them. The germline V gene encodes CDR1 LGHDT and CDR2 YNNKEL (reference sequence). The CDR3 extends over 13 amino acids. CDR3 protein: CASSMGSGETQYF. CDR3 bases: TGTGCCAGCTCTATGGGGAGTGGAGAGACCCAGTACTTC.

This clonotype appeared many times. V gene TRBV27 combines with J gene TRBJ2-5; D might be TRBD1 (6 bases). Deletions cut 5 bases from V and 3 bases from J, with 16 bases between. Germline V gene lookup returns CDR1 MNHEY and CDR2 SMNVEV (reference sequence). This CDR3 is 15 amino acids long. As DNA, the CDR3 is TGTGCCAGCAGTACACGATGGACAGAAAAAGAGACCCAGTACTTC. Translated: CASSTRWTEKETQYF.

This clonotype was picked up a small number of times. This may be a read error, as it is one base from a much larger clone. The chain couples TRBV4-2 to TRBJ2-1; no reliable D call. CDR1 and CDR2 (germline): LGHNA, YNFKEQ. The CDR3 runs to 15 residues. CDR3 region: CASSQAQSSYNERFF. The DNA for the CDR3 is TGTGCCAGCAGCCAAGCCCAAAGCTCCTACAATGAGCGGTTCTTC.

V gene TRBV15 combines with J gene TRBJ1-2, with TRBD1 matching 9 bases. This CDR3 is built from 14 residues. Germline values: CDR1 LNHNV, CDR2 YYDKDF (reference sequence). V shed 5 bases, J shed 3 bases, and the junction held 4 bases outside the gene matches. The CDR3 here is CATSFDRGDYGYTF. The DNA of the CDR3 is TGTGCCACCAGCTTCGACAGGGGGGACTATGGCTACACCTTC.

The chain carries TRBV3-1 and TRBJ1-1; TRBD1 matches 7 bases. This CDR3 contains 14 residues. V was clipped by 1 base and J by 5 bases; unmatched bases: 4. The germline gives CDR1 LGHDT, CDR2 YNNKEL (reference sequence). The CDR3: CASSQGDSTTEAFF. CDR3 nucleotide sequence: TGTGCCAGCAGCCAAGGGGACAGCACAACTGAAGCTTTCTTT.

The chain joins TRBV5-1 to TRBJ2-5; 12 positions match TRBD2. Germline trimming cut 7 bases from V and 2 bases from J; bases unmatched to any gene: 3. There are 14 residues in the CDR3. CDR1 and CDR2 (germline): SGHRS, YFSETQ. CDR3 in amino acids: CASRTSGMQETQYF. The CDR3, as DNA: TGCGCCAGCCGGACTAGCGGGATGCAAGAGACCCAGTACTTC.

CDR3 region: CASVSAPLGYGYTF. The CDR3 DNA sequence: TGTGCCAGCGTATCCGCACCCTTAGGGTATGGCTACACCTTC. The rearrangement joins TRBV6-2 or TRBV6-3 to TRBJ1-2; D remains unclear. V lost 8 bases, J lost 5 bases, and 18 bases lay in between. The germline V gene encodes CDR1 MNHEY and CDR2 SVGEGT. The CDR3 extends over 14 amino acids.

The V call is TRBV10-3, the J call TRBJ2-7; 10 positions agree with TRBD2. This CDR3 has 13 amino acids. The V gene end was trimmed by 5 bases and the J gene end by 2 bases; junction bases not matched to a gene: 0. Germline V gene sequence: CDR1 ENHRY, CDR2 SYGVKD. The CDR3 coding sequence is TGTGCCATCAGTAGCGGGAGGGCCTACGAGCAGTACTTC. It is translated as CAISSGRAYEQYF.

This chain connects TRBV3-1 to TRBJ1-2, with 10 nucleotides matching TRBD1. The CDR3 extends over 17 amino acids. V trimming: 0 bases; J trimming: 4 bases; junction bases outside the gene matches: 8. Germline V lookup: CDR1 LGHDT, CDR2 YNNKEL (reference sequence). As DNA, the CDR3 is TGTGCCAGCAGCCAAGATCCCGGGACAGGGGATCGCTATGGCTACACCTTC. As protein: CASSQDPGTGDRYGYTF.

This chain connects TRBV28 to TRBJ2-5, with a weak D call TRBD2 (5 bases). The end of the DNA fits TRBJ2-1 better, so the J call may be wrong. The length of the CDR3 is 16 residues. In germline, CDR1 is MDHEN, CDR2 SYDVKM. The CDR3, as DNA: TGTGCCAGCAGTCCCCAAGGACTCCCCTCTGTCAACGAGCAGTTCTTC. Its translation is CASSPQGLPSVNEQFF.

V and J are TRBV3-1 and TRBJ2-7; D is undetermined. Trimming cost V 5 bases and J 6 bases, with 20 bases left between them. Per germline, CDR1 LGHDT and CDR2 YNNKEL (reference sequence). The CDR3 has 15 residues. The chain's CDR3 is CASSSVASKSREQYF. In nucleotides, the CDR3 is TGTGCCAGCAGCTCCGTGGCTAGTAAGTCTCGCGAGCAGTACTTC.

This clonotype has only a few counts. The chain is built from TRBV5-1 and TRBJ2-5; the match to TRBD1 covers 8 bases. Unmatched junction bases numbered 2, after V lost 4 bases and J lost 0 bases. Germline values: CDR1 SGHRS, CDR2 YFSETQ. The CDR3 is 14 residues long. Here the CDR3 reads CASSTGGYQETQYF. In DNA form, the CDR3 reads TGCGCCAGCAGCACAGGGGGGTACCAAGAGACCCAGTACTTC.

This clonotype was counted a few times. The J gene is TRBJ2-7, the V gene TRBV12-3 or TRBV12-4, with D possibly TRBD2 on 5 matching bases. This CDR3 is built from 13 residues. V was shortened by 3 bases and J by 2 bases, with 8 bases between the two germline ends. CDR3 protein: CASSFGEPYEQYF. DNA for the CDR3: TGTGCCAGCAGTTTCGGGGAACCCTACGAGCAGTACTTC.